A single TCR beta chain is shown here with its context. At sampling all donors were nominally healthy, likely with unrecorded immune exposures. The sample comes from a study of cytomegalovirus exposure and HLA in healthy donors. The length of the CDR3 is 17 residues. Germline CDR1 reads MGHRA; CDR2 reads YSYEKL. PCR primers comprised 60 Vbeta and 13 Jbeta primers. Clones were sequenced by immunoSEQ multiplex PCR, and TCRdb holds only the in-frame ones, with some missing. The sample shows about 130,000 clones, around 83% of them seen only once. The rearrangement uses TRBV4-1 and TRBJ2-5; 9 bases are a match to TRBD2. Matching the DNA end better, TRBJ2-7 makes the J call doubtful. The receptor comes from a girl aged 2 to 10 in good health and CMV-seronegative. Sequenced material: PBMCs. CDR3 sequence: CASSQESLAGLRYEQYF. In nucleotides, the CDR3 is TGCGCCAGCAGCCAAGAAAGCCTAGCGGGACTTCGGTACGAGCAGTACTTC.